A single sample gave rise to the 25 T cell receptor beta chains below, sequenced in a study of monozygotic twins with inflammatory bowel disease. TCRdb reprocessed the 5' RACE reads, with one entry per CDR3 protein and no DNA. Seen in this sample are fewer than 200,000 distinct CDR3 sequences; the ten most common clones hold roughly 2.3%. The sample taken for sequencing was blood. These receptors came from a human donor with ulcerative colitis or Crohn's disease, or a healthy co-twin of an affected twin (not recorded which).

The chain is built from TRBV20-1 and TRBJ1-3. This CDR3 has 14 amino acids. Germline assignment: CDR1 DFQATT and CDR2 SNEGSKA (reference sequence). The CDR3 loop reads CSAIDRTSGNTIYF.

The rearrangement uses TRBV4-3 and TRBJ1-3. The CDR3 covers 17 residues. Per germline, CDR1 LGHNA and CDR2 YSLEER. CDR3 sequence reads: CASSQGGGTFAGNTIYF.

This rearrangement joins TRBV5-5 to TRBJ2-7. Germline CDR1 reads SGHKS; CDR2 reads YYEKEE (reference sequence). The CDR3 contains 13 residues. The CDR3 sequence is CASSLAGFNEQYF.

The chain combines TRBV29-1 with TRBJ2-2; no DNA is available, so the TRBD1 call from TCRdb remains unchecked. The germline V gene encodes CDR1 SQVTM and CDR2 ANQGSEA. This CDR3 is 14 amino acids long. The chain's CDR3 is CSVERRGNTGELFF.

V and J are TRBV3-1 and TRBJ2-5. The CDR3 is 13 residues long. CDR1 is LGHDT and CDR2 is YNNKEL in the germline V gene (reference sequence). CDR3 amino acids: CASSQLHQETQYF.

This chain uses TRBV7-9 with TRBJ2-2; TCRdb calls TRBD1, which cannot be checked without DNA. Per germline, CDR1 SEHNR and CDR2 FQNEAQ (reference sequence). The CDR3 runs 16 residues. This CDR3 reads CASSRGQGADTGELFF.

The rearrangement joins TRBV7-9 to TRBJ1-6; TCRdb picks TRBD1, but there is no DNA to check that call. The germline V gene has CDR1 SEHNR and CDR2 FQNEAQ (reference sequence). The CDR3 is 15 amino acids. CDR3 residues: CASSLAPWENSPLHF.

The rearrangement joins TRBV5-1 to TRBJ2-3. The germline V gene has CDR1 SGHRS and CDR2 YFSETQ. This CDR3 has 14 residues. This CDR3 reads CASSLRTYGDTQYF.

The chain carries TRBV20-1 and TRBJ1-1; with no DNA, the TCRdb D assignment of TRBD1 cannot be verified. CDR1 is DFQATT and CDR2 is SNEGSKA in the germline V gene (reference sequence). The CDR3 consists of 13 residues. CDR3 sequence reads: CSAKLTLTTEAFF.

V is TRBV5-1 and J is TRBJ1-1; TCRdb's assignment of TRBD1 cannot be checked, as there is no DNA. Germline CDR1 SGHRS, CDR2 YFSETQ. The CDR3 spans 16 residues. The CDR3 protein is CASSLGVGQMNTEAFF.

The CDR3 loop is CASSHTITGSTDTQYF. V usage is TRBV5-1 and J usage is TRBJ2-3; the D call of TRBD1 rests on TCRdb alone, since no DNA is present to check it. The CDR3 runs 16 residues. Looked up from germline, CDR1 is SGHRS and CDR2 is YFSETQ.

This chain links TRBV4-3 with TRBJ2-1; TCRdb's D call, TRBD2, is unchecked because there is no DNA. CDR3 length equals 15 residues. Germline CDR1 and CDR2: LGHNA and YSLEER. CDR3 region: CASSQDSSGYNEQFF.

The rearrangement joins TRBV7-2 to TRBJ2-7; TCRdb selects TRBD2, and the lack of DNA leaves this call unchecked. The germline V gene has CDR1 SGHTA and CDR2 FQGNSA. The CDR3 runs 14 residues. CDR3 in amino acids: CASSRTRTTYEQYF.

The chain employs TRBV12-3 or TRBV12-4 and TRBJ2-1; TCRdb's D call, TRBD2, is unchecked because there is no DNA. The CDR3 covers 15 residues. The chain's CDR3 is CASNKIAGDRNEQFF.

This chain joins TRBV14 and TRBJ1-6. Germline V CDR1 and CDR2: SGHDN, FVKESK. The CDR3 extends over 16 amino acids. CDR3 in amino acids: CASSQDKGFYNSPLHF. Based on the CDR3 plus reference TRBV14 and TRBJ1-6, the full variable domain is EAGVTQFPSHSVIEKGQTVTLRCDPISGHDNLYWYRRVMGKEIKFLLHFVKESKQDESGMPNNRFLAERTGGTYSTLKVQPAELEDSGVYFCASSQDKGFYNSPLHFGNGTRLTVT.

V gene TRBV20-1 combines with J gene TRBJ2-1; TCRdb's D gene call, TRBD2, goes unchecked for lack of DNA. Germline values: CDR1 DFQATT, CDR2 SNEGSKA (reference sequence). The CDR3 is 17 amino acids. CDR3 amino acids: CSAPKASGGSGVNEQFF.

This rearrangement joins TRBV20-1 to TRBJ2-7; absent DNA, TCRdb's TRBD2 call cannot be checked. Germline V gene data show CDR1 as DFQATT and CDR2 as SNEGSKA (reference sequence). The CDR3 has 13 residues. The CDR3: CSARRAATYEQYF.

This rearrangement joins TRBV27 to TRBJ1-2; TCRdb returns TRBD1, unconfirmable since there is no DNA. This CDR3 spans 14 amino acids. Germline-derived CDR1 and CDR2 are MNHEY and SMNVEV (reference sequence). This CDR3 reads CASSEDRTPHGYTF.

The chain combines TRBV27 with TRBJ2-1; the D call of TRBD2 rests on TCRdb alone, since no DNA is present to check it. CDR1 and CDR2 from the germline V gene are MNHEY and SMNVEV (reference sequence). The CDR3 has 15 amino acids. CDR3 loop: CASSLSGNTVNEQFF.

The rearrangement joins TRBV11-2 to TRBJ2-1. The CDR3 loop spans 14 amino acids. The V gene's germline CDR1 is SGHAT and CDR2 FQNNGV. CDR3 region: CASSLTGPYNEQFF.

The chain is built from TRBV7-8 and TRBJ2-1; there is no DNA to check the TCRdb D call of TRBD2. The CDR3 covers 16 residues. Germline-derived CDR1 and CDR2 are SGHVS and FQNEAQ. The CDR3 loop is CASSSTIAGGRDEQFF.

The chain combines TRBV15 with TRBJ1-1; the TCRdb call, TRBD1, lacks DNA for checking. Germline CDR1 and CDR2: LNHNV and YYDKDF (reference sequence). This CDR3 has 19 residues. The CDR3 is CATSRPHFFPRTGITEAFF.

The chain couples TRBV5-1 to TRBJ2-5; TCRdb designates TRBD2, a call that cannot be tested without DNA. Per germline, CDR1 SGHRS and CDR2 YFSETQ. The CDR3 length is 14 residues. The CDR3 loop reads CASSDLSSGETQYF.

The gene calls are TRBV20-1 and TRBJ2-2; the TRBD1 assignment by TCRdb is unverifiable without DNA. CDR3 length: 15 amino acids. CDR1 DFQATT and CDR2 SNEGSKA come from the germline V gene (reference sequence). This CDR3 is CSAPSPGATPGSCFF.

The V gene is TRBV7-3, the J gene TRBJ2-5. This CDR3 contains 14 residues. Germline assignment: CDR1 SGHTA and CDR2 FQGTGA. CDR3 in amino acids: CASSISGSVETQYF.